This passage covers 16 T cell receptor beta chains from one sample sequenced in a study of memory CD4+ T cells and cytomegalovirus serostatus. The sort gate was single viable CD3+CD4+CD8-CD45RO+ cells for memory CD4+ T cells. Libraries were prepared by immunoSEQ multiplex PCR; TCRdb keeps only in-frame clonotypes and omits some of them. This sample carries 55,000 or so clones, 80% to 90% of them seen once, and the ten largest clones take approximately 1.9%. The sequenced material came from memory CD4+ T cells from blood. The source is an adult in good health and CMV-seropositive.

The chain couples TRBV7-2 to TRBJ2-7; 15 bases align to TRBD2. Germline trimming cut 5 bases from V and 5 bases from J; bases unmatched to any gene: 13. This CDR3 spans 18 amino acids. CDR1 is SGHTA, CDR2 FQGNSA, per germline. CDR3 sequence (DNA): TGTGCCAGCAGCCTAACCCCGGGACTAGCGGGAGGAGCCCACGAGCAGTACTTC. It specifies CASSLTPGLAGGAHEQYF.

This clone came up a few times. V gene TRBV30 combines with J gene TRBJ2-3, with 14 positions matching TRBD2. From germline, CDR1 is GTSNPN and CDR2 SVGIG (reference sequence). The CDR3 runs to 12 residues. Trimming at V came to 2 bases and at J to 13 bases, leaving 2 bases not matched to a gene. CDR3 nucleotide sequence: TGTGCCTGGAGTAGACTAGCGGGAGGGGAGTATTTT. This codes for CAWSRLAGGEYF.

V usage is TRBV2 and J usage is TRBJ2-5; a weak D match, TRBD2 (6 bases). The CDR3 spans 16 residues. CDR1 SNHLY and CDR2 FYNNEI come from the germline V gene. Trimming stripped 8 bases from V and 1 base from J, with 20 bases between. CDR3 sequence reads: CASGLGWGEIQETQYF. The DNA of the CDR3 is TGTGCCAGCGGTTTGGGTTGGGGGGAAATCCAAGAGACCCAGTACTTC.

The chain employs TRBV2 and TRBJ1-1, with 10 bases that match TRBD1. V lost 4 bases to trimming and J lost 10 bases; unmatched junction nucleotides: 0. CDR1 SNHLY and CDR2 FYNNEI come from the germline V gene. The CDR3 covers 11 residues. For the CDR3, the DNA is TGTGCCAGCAGTGGGGACAGGGGAGCTTTCTTT. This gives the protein CASSGDRGAFF.

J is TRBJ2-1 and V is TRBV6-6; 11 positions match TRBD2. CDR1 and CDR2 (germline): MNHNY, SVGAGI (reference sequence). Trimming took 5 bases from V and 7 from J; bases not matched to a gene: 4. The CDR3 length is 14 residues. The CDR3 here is CASSPSGGTNEQFF. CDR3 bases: TGTGCCAGCAGTCCTAGCGGGGGGACTAATGAGCAGTTCTTC.

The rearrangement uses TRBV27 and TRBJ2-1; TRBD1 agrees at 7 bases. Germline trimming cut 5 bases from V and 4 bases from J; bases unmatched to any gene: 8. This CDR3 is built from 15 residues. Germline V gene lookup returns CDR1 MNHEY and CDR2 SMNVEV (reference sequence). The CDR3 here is CASSVDRVRYNEQFF. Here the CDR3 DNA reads TGTGCCAGCAGTGTTGACAGGGTCCGATACAATGAGCAGTTCTTC.

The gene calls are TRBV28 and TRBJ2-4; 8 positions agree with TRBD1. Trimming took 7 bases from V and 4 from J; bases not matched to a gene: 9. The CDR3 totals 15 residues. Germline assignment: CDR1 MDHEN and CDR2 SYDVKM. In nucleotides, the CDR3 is TGTGCCAGCACCCCTTGGCAGGGGGCGAAAAACATTCAGTACTTC. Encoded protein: CASTPWQGAKNIQYF.

The CDR3 sequence is CASSRDRYEQYF. CDR3 bases: TGTGCCAGCAGTCGTGACAGGTACGAGCAGTACTTC. This chain joins TRBV28 and TRBJ2-7, with D maybe TRBD1 (6 bases). This CDR3 comprises 12 residues. From germline, CDR1 is MDHEN and CDR2 SYDVKM. V shed 5 bases and J shed 4 bases, with 9 bases lying between them.

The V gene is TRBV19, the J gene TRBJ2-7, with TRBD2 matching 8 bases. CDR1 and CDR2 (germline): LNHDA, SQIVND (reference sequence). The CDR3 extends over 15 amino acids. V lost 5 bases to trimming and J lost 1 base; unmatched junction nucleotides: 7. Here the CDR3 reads CASSGTGGLSYEQYF. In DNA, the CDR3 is TGTGCCAGTAGTGGGACGGGAGGGCTTTCCTACGAGCAGTACTTC.

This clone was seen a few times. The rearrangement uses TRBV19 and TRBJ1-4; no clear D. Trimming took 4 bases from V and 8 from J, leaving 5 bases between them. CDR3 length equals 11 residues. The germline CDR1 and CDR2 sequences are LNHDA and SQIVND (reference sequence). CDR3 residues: CASSTREKLFF. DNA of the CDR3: TGTGCCAGTAGTACACGGGAAAAACTGTTTTTT.

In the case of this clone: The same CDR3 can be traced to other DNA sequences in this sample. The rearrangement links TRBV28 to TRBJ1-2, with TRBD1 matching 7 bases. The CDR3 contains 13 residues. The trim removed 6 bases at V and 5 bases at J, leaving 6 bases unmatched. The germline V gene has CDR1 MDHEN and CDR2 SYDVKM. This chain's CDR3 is CASSSGQVYGYTF. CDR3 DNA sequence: TGTGCCAGCAGCTCTGGACAGGTTTATGGCTACACCTTC.

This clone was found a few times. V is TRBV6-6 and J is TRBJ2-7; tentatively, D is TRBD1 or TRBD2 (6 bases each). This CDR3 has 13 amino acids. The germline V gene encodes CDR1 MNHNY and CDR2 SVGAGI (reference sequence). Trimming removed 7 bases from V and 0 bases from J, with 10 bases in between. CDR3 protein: CASKQGLSYEQYF. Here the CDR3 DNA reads TGTGCCAGCAAACAGGGACTCTCCTACGAGCAGTACTTC.

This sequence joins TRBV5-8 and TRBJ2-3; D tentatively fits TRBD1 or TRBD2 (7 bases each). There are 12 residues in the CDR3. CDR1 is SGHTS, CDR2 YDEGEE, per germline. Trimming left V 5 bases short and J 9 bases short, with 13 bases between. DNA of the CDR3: TGTGCCAGCAGGCAGGGGGGGAGCACGCAGTATTTT. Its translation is CASRQGGSTQYF.

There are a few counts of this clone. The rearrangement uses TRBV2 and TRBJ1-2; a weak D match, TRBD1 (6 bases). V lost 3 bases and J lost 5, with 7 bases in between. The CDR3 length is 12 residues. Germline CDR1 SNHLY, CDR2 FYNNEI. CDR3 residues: CASSETGYGYTF. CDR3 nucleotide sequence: TGTGCCAGCAGTGAGACAGGATATGGCTACACCTTC.

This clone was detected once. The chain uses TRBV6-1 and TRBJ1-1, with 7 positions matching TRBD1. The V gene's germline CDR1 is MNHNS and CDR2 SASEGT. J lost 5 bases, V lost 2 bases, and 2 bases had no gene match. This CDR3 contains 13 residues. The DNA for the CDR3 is TGTGCCAGCAGTGAACAGGGGGTGACTGAAGCTTTCTTT. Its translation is CASSEQGVTEAFF.

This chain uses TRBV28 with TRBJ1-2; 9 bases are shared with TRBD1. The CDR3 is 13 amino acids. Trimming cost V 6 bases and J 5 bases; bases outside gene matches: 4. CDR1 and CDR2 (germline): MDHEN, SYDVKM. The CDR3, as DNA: TGTGCCAGCAGACCCGGGACAGGGTATGGCTACACCTTC. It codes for CASRPGTGYGYTF.